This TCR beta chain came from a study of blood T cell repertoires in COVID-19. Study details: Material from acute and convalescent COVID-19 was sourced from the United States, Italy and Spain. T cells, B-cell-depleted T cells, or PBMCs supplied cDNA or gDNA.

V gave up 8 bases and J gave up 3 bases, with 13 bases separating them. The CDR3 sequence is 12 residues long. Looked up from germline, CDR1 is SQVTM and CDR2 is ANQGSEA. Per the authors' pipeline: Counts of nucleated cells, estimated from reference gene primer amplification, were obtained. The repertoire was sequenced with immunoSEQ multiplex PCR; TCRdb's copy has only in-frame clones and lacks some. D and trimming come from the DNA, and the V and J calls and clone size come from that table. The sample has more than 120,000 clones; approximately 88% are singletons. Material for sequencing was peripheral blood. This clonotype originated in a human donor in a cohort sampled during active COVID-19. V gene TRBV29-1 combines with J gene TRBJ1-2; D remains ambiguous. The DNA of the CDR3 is TGCAGCTCTATTACCTCGGACTATGGCTACACCTTC. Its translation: CSSITSDYGYTF.